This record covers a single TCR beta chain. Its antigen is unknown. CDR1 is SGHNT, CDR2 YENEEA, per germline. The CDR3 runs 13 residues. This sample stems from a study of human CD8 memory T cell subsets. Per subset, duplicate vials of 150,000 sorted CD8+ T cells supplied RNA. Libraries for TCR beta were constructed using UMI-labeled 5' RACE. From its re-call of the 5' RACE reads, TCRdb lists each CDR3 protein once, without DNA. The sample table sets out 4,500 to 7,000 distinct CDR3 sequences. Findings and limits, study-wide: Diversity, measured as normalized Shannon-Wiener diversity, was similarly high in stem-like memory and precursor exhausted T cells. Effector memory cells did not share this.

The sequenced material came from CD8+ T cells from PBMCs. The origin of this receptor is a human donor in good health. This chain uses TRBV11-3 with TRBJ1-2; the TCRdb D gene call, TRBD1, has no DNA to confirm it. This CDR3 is CASSLDTGVGYTF.